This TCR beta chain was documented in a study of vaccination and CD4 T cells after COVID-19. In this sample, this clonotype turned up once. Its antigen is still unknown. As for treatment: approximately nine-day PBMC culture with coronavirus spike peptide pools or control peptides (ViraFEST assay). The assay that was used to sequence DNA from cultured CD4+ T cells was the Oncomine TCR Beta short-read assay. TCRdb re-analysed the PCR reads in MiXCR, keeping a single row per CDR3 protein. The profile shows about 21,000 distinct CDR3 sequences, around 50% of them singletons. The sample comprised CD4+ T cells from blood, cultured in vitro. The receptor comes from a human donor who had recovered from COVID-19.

The CDR3 protein is CSASRESTGELFF. As DNA, the CDR3 is TGCAGTGCTAGTAGGGAGAGCACCGGGGAGCTGTTTTTT. The genes are TRBV20-1 and TRBJ2-2; the D gene is possibly TRBD2 (5 bases). The CDR3 is 13 residues long. Per germline, CDR1 DFQATT and CDR2 SNEGSKA (reference sequence). The ends were cut back, 3 bases at V and 4 bases at J, with 9 bases in the middle.